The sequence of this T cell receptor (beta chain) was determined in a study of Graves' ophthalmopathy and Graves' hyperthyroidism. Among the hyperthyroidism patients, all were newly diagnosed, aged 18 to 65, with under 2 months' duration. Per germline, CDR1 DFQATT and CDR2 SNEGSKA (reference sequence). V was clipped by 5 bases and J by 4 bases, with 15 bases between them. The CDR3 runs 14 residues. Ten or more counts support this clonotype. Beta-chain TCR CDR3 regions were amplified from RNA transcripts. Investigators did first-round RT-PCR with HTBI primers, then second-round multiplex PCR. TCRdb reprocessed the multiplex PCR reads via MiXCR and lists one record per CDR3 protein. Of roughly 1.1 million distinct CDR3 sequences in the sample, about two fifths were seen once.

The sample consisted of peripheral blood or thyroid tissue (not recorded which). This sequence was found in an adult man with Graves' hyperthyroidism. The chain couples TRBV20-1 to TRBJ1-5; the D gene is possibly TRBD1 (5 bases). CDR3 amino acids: CSAPDGGMNQPQHF. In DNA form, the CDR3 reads TGCAGTGCTCCGGACGGGGGGATGAATCAGCCCCAGCATTTT.